Below are 7 T cell receptor beta chains sequenced from a single sample in a study of blood T cell repertoires in COVID-19. Clones were read by immunoSEQ multiplex PCR, and TCRdb kept only the in-frame ones, dropping some. Counted here are 300,000 or so clones, roughly 89% occurring once; the ten biggest clones make up approximately 2.9%. The material sequenced was PBMCs or T cells enriched from blood (not recorded which). These receptors originate from a woman in her forties or fifties who had been exposed to COVID-19.

The chain has TRBV2 and TRBJ1-3; D gene uncertain. Trimming took off 6 bases at V and 0 bases at J, with 12 bases between the two ends. CDR1 SNHLY and CDR2 FYNNEI come from the germline V gene. The CDR3 runs to 15 residues. The CDR3 loop reads CASRAIRDSGNTIYF. The CDR3 DNA follows: TGTGCCAGCAGAGCTATCCGGGACTCTGGAAACACCATATATTTT.

The V call is TRBV28, the J call TRBJ2-7, with 7 bases matching TRBD2. Germline-derived CDR1 and CDR2 are MDHEN and SYDVKM. J gave up 0 bases and V 5 bases, and 4 bases lay outside the gene matches. This CDR3 comprises 14 residues. The DNA of the CDR3 is TGTGCCAGCAGTCACAGCGGGGACTCCTACGAGCAGTACTTC. Amino acids: CASSHSGDSYEQYF.

The chain uses TRBV6-1 and TRBJ1-5, with D tentatively TRBD1 (5 bases). CDR1 MNHNS and CDR2 SASEGT come from the germline V gene. V lost 3 bases and J 8 bases, leaving 17 bases between the germline ends. CDR3 size: 15 residues. In DNA form, the CDR3 reads TGTGCCAGCAGTGAGCGCTCGGGGGGTGGCGAGCCCCAGCATTTT. Its translation: CASSERSGGGEPQHF.

This chain uses TRBV19 with TRBJ2-3; 8 positions match TRBD2. Per the germline V gene, CDR1 is LNHDA and CDR2 is SQIVND (reference sequence). After removal of 3 bases from V and 2 bases from J, the junction contained 10 bases not matched to a gene. The CDR3 is 17 residues long. The DNA for the CDR3 is TGTGCCAGTAGTATCTCCCTCCGCGGGGGGAACACAGATACGCAGTATTTT. Translation: CASSISLRGGNTDTQYF. Complete variable domain (other parts from reference TRBV19 and TRBJ2-3): DGGITQSPKYLFRKEGQNVTLSCEQNLNHDAMYWYRQDPGQGLRLIYYSQIVNDFQKGDIAEGYSVSREKKESFPLTVTSAQKNPTAFYLCASSISLRGGNTDTQYFGPGTRLTVL.

This clone was seen a few times. The gene calls are TRBV6-1 and TRBJ2-7; D possibly corresponds to TRBD2 (6 bases). Trimming shortened V by 3 bases and J by 0 bases, and 18 bases separated the two germline ends. Germline CDR1 is MNHNS and CDR2 is SASEGT. The CDR3 runs to 17 residues. The CDR3 reads CASSDVWSIGGSYEQYF. CDR3 in DNA: TGTGCCAGCAGTGACGTTTGGAGCATCGGGGGCTCCTACGAGCAGTACTTC.

The CDR3 sequence: CASSQVSSSPLHF. The CDR3 nucleotides are TGTGCCAGCAGCCAAGTATCCAGTTCACCCCTCCACTTT. The rearrangement joins TRBV3-1 (or the pseudogene TRBV3-2) to TRBJ1-6, with D unclear. This CDR3 contains 13 residues. The V end was cut by 1 base, the J end by 9 bases, with 7 bases between. Germline V CDR1 and CDR2: LGHDT, YNNKEL (reference sequence).

This rearrangement joins TRBV7-2 to TRBJ1-1; TRBD1 might be the D (6 bases). The CDR3 contains 16 residues. Germline CDR1 SGHTA, CDR2 FQGNSA. Trimming cost V 5 bases and J 0 bases, with 16 bases left between them. For the CDR3, the DNA is TGTGCCAGCAGCCCAACGACCGACAGGATGAACACTGAAGCTTTCTTT. Its translation: CASSPTTDRMNTEAFF.